The 2 T cell receptor beta chains in this list originate from one sample, sequenced in a study of blood T cell repertoires in COVID-19. Sequencing used immunoSEQ multiplex PCR; TCRdb keeps in-frame clones, though not all of them. The table includes about 90,000 clones, about two thirds detected once. The source material was peripheral blood. These receptors all stem from a woman of 80 years or more with acute or convalescent COVID-19.

This chain connects TRBV7-3 to TRBJ1-2, with 12 bases fitting TRBD1. The CDR3 has 15 residues. The germline V gene encodes CDR1 SGHTA and CDR2 FQGTGA. The J segment lost 10 bases and the V segment lost 4 bases, leaving 10 bases of the junction unmatched. DNA of the CDR3: TGTGCCAGCAGCTCGACCTTCGGGACAGGGGGCTCCTACACCTTC. This encodes CASSSTFGTGGSYTF.

This clone was counted at least ten times. The CDR3 does not close with the conserved phenylalanine or tryptophan, likely indicating a read error. No DNA is shown, since the ends of the CDR3 on it are uncertain; the CDR3 is the one TCRdb lists. The CDR3 protein is CASSLRTANHLV. This chain connects TRBV5-6 to TRBJ1-1; the table's D call, TRBD1, was not checked against the DNA. The CDR3 has 12 amino acids, counting both end residues. Germline CDR1 SGHDT, CDR2 YYEEEE.